Shown below are 21 T cell receptor beta chains from a single sample sequenced in a study of siplizumab effects on memory and regulatory T cells. Generated by immunoSEQ multiplex PCR, the TCRdb table keeps only in-frame clones and is missing some. Among 50,000 to 60,000 clones listed, roughly 87% were seen once. The sequencing input was naive CD8+ T cells sorted from blood. The receptors here all came from a human donor in good health.

This clone is a singleton in its sample. The chain recombines TRBV6-1 with TRBJ2-1, with TRBD2 matching 11 bases. V lost 0 bases, J lost 5 bases, and 6 bases stayed unmatched. In germline, CDR1 is MNHNS, CDR2 SASEGT. The CDR3 is 17 amino acids. CDR3 bases: TGTGCCAGCAGTGAAGCGAGGACTAGCGGGTGGAACAATGAGCAGTTCTTC. Translation gives CASSEARTSGWNNEQFF.

This chain connects TRBV6-5 to TRBJ2-1, with D perhaps TRBD2 (7 bases). CDR3 length: 14 residues. The V and J ends lost 2 bases and 10 bases respectively, with 15 bases between them. Per the germline V gene, CDR1 is MNHEY and CDR2 is SVGAGI. The CDR3 bases are TGTGCCAGCAGTTACGTCCCCGGGGGGCAAGAGCAGTTCTTC. Residues: CASSYVPGGQEQFF.

The chain links TRBV10-3 to TRBJ2-3; 9 nucleotides agree with TRBD1. This CDR3 has 14 residues. CDR1 is ENHRY, CDR2 SYGVKD, per germline. V was clipped by 3 bases and J by 5 bases; unmatched bases: 3. As DNA, the CDR3 is TGTGCCATCAGTGACCGACAGGGGGTAGATACGCAGTATTTT. Protein product: CAISDRQGVDTQYF.

The chain is built from TRBV6-5 and TRBJ1-2, with D possibly TRBD1 on 5 matching bases. The V gene's germline CDR1 is MNHEY and CDR2 SVGAGI. Trimming removed 2 bases from V and 4 bases from J, with 17 bases in between. The CDR3 is made up of 16 amino acids. The CDR3 sequence: CASSYRLTERRYGYTF. CDR3 sequence (DNA): TGTGCCAGCAGTTACAGACTGACAGAACGCCGCTATGGCTACACCTTC.

This chain connects TRBV7-6 to TRBJ2-3; 11 bases are shared with TRBD2. Unmatched junction bases numbered 5, after V lost 5 bases and J lost 4 bases. The CDR3 runs 15 residues. The germline V gene encodes CDR1 SGHVS and CDR2 FNYEAQ. CDR3 DNA sequence: TGTGCCAGCAGCCTTAGCGGGGGGGCGGCAGATACGCAGTATTTT. This codes for CASSLSGGAADTQYF.

The chain joins TRBV5-1 to TRBJ2-1; possible D gene TRBD2, 6 bases. The CDR3 contains 15 residues. Looked up from germline, CDR1 is SGHRS and CDR2 is YFSETQ. V lost 4 bases and J lost 0, with 11 bases in between. The CDR3, as DNA: TGCGCCAGCAGCGGCGGGACGAGCTCCTACAATGAGCAGTTCTTC. It specifies CASSGGTSSYNEQFF.

The J gene is TRBJ2-7, the V gene TRBV7-3; unclear D gene. Trimming took off 7 bases at V and 6 bases at J, with 10 bases between the two ends. The length of the CDR3 is 11 residues. The germline V gene encodes CDR1 SGHTA and CDR2 FQGTGA. Here the CDR3 DNA reads TGTGCCAGCAAAGGAGAAGGCGAGCAGTACTTC. Its protein product is CASKGEGEQYF.

The gene calls are TRBV9 and TRBJ2-1; 8 bases are a match to TRBD1. Germline-derived CDR1 and CDR2 are SGDLS and YYNGEE. V dropped 2 bases and J dropped 6; count of bases not matched to a gene: 7. This CDR3 is 15 amino acids long. CDR3 DNA: TGTGCCAGCAGCGTCGCGACAGGGGCCCTCAATGAGCAGTTCTTC. Its translation: CASSVATGALNEQFF.

Worth noting for this clone: The junction does not match germline at one end; this may be a read error. This sequence joins TRBV6-1 and TRBJ1-2; no definite D call. There are 13 residues in the CDR3. Germline assignment: CDR1 MNHNS and CDR2 SASEGT. The CDR3 coding sequence is TGTGCCAGCAGCGAAGGACGGTCCTATGGCTACACCTTC. Its translation is CASSEGRSYGYTF.

This chain uses TRBV2 with TRBJ1-5; D is undetermined. Germline-derived CDR1 and CDR2 are SNHLY and FYNNEI. This CDR3 spans 17 amino acids. V was clipped by 1 base and J by 0 bases, with 13 bases between them. As DNA, the CDR3 is TGTGCCAGCAGTGAAGGTTTCAGGTATTATAGCAATCAGCCCCAGCATTTT. Its translation is CASSEGFRYYSNQPQHF. Filled out from reference TRBV2 and TRBJ1-5, the complete variable domain reads EPEVTQTPSHQVTQMGQEVILRCVPISNHLYFYWYRQILGQKVEFLVSFYNNEISEKSEIFDDQFSVERPDGSNFTLKIRSTKLEDSAMYFCASSEGFRYYSNQPQHFGDGTRLSIL.

The chain recombines TRBV5-1 with TRBJ1-3, with D maybe TRBD1 (6 bases). The CDR3 length is 15 residues. Per the germline V gene, CDR1 is SGHRS and CDR2 is YFSETQ. V lost 4 bases to trimming and J lost 0 bases, with 11 bases between them. The CDR3 is CASSRTDNSGNTIYF. The CDR3 DNA reads TGCGCCAGCAGCCGGACAGACAACTCTGGAAACACCATATATTTT.

The gene calls are TRBV6-6 and TRBJ2-7, with a weak D call TRBD2 (6 bases). Between the trimmed V and J ends, which lost 2 bases and 0 bases, there was a span of 11 bases. Germline-derived CDR1 and CDR2 are MNHNY and SVGAGI (reference sequence). This CDR3 contains 15 residues. The CDR3 loop reads CASSYGGTDSYEQYF. CDR3 bases: TGTGCCAGCAGTTACGGGGGGACGGACTCCTACGAGCAGTACTTC.

The V and J genes are TRBV19 and TRBJ1-5, with D possibly matching TRBD1 (6 bases). Trimming pared 6 bases from V and 6 bases from J, leaving 21 bases between. Germline CDR1 is LNHDA and CDR2 is SQIVND (reference sequence). The CDR3 loop spans 16 amino acids. The CDR3 coding sequence is TGTGCCAGTAGATATTTTTTCGCCGGGGGCACTCAGCCCCAGCATTTT. Its translation: CASRYFFAGGTQPQHF.

This sequence joins TRBV27 and TRBJ1-2; D call uncertain. The CDR3 runs 13 residues. CDR1 is MNHEY, CDR2 SMNVEV, per germline (reference sequence). V lost 3 bases and J 6 bases, leaving 11 bases between the germline ends. The CDR3 DNA reads TGTGCCAGCAGTTTGACGGTGGGCGATGGCTACACCTTC. Its translation: CASSLTVGDGYTF.

The V gene is TRBV4-1, the J gene TRBJ2-7, with D tentatively TRBD2 (6 bases). V was cut by 0 bases and J by 2 bases, with 11 bases left in between. The CDR3 extends over 15 amino acids. Germline V gene data show CDR1 as MGHRA and CDR2 as YSYEKL. In nucleotides, the CDR3 is TGCGCCAGCAGCCAAGAAGGAGGGGTCCCCTACGAGCAGTACTTC. As protein: CASSQEGGVPYEQYF.

The gene calls are TRBV19 and TRBJ1-2, with a weak D call TRBD1 (6 bases). Germline lookup yields CDR1 LNHDA and CDR2 SQIVND (reference sequence). The ends were cut back, 11 bases at V and 6 bases at J, with 16 bases in the middle. The CDR3 has 12 residues. The CDR3 nucleotides read TGTGCCGTACGAGGGGGGCTGAATGGCTACACCTTC. Protein product: CAVRGGLNGYTF.

The gene calls are TRBV19 and TRBJ1-1, with 8 bases aligning to TRBD1. This CDR3 has 12 amino acids. CDR1 is LNHDA, CDR2 SQIVND, per germline (reference sequence). The CDR3 region has the DNA TGTGCGAAGACAGGGGAAGGCACTGAAGCTTTCTTT. It specifies CAKTGEGTEAFF.

The chain carries TRBV27 and TRBJ1-1, with 8 bases matching TRBD1. J gave up 4 bases and V 6 bases, and 10 bases lay outside the gene matches. CDR3 length equals 15 residues. Germline lookup yields CDR1 MNHEY and CDR2 SMNVEV (reference sequence). In nucleotides, the CDR3 is TGTGCCAGCAGCATTGGACAGGGAGGTTCCACTGAAGCTTTCTTT. Residues: CASSIGQGGSTEAFF.

The chain has TRBV7-9 and TRBJ2-1; the D gene is possibly TRBD2 (6 bases). The CDR3 has 17 residues. CDR1 SEHNR and CDR2 FQNEAQ come from the germline V gene (reference sequence). Trimming left V 4 bases short and J 3 bases short, with 19 bases between. The CDR3 spells CASSSLGYGGNYNEQFF. The CDR3 DNA sequence: TGTGCCAGCAGCTCGCTCGGATATGGAGGGAACTACAATGAGCAGTTCTTC.

The chain recombines TRBV19 with TRBJ2-2, with no clear D. From germline, CDR1 is LNHDA and CDR2 SQIVND (reference sequence). The germline V and J ends were trimmed by 3 bases and 4 bases, with 6 bases remaining between them. This CDR3 region has 13 residues. CDR3 nucleotides: TGTGCCAGTAGTATCCTGGGCACCGGGGAGCTGTTTTTT. It codes for CASSILGTGELFF.

This clone was counted only a few times. The rearrangement uses TRBV9 and TRBJ2-2; tentative D call: TRBD1 (6 bases). The CDR3 has 16 amino acids. V was shortened by 0 bases and J by 3 bases, with 12 bases between the two germline ends. The germline gives CDR1 SGDLS, CDR2 YYNGEE. CDR3 bases: TGTGCCAGCAGCGTAGTAGGGGGACCCGACACCGGGGAGCTGTTTTTT. Amino acids: CASSVVGGPDTGELFF. Variable domain in full (rest from reference TRBV9 and TRBJ2-2): DSGVTQTPKHLITATGQRVTLRCSPRSGDLSVYWYQQSLDQGLQFLIQYYNGEERAKGNILERFSAQQFPDLHSELNLSSLELGDSALYFCASSVVGGPDTGELFFGEGSRLTVL.